This is a list of T cell receptor beta chains from one sample in a study of early T cells in non-severe SARS-CoV-2 infection. TCRdb re-derived calls from the 5' RACE reads in MiXCR, one entry per CDR3 protein. Among roughly 69,000 distinct CDR3 sequences listed, almost 9% were seen once. The input for sequencing was whole blood, taken at baseline. These receptors originate from an adult who was a healthcare worker with PCR-confirmed SARS-CoV-2 infection or an uninfected control (not recorded which). The CDR3 runs from the conserved cysteine through the conserved F or W. D genes are given only for firm matches. The size of a clone is reported for some rows only, either as once, few or many, or as a class for expanded clones.

D gene,clone size,V gene,J gene,CDR3 protein,CDR3 DNA
TRBD1,.,TRBV5-4,TRBJ2-1,CASSLRGQGRNEQFF,TGTGCCAGCAGCTTGAGGGGACAGGGGCGCAATGAGCAGTTCTTC
TRBD1,few,TRBV7-2,TRBJ1-1,CASSSRGVRNTEAFF,TGTGCCAGCAGCTCCAGGGGGGTTCGGAACACTGAAGCTTTCTTT
.,.,TRBV7-2,TRBJ2-7,CASSQGLATSFYEQYF,TGTGCCAGCAGCCAAGGGTTAGCGACTAGTTTCTACGAGCAGTACTTC
.,many,TRBV7-8,TRBJ1-5,CASSLERVGNQPQHF,TGTGCCAGCAGCTTAGAACGGGTAGGCAATCAGCCCCAGCATTTT
.,.,TRBV30,TRBJ1-1,CAWSDGPNTEAFF,TGTGCCTGGAGTGACGGACCGAACACTGAAGCTTTCTTT
.,few,TRBV5-1,TRBJ2-5,CASSSGLIQETQYF,TGCGCCAGCAGCTCGGGACTTATACAAGAGACCCAGTACTTC
.,many,TRBV7-3,TRBJ2-1,CASSLANNEQFF,TGTGCCAGCAGCTTAGCCAACAATGAGCAGTTCTTC
TRBD1,few,TRBV12-3/TRBV12-4,TRBJ1-1,CASSIQVEGADEAFF,TGTGCCAGCAGTATACAGGTGGAGGGGGCGGATGAAGCTTTCTTT
TRBD1,.,TRBV18,TRBJ1-2,CASSPGQGAGYGYTF,TGTGCCAGCTCACCAGGACAGGGGGCAGGCTATGGCTACACCTTC
TRBD1,many,TRBV12-3/TRBV12-4,TRBJ1-1,CASSQGQLNTEAFF,TGTGCCAGCAGTCAGGGACAGTTGAACACTGAAGCTTTCTTT
.,few,TRBV6-2/TRBV6-3,TRBJ1-4,CASSGTEKLFF,TGTGCCAGCAGCGGAACTGAAAAACTGTTTTTT
.,.,TRBV5-4,TRBJ1-3,CASSLGQDGYSGNTIYF,TGTGCCAGCAGCTTGGGTCAGGACGGATACTCTGGAAACACCATATATTTT
.,many,TRBV28,TRBJ2-7,CASRPGGAKTYEQYF,TGTGCCAGCAGGCCAGGGGGGGCCAAAACCTACGAGCAGTACTTC
TRBD2,many,TRBV7-2,TRBJ2-1,CASSAGTSVYNEQFF,TGTGCCAGCAGCGCCGGGACTAGTGTCTACAATGAGCAGTTCTTC
TRBD1,few,TRBV29-1,TRBJ1-1,CSVATGDFEAFF,TGCAGCGTGGCGACAGGGGATTTTGAAGCTTTCTTT
.,many,TRBV9,TRBJ1-6,CASSVLQGSPLHF,TGTGCCAGCAGCGTCCTACAGGGTTCACCCCTCCACTTT
TRBD2,few,TRBV6-6,TRBJ2-7,CASSRSSGRASYEQYF,TGTGCCAGCAGCCGATCCAGCGGGAGGGCCAGCTACGAGCAGTACTTC
.,many,TRBV12-3/TRBV12-4,TRBJ2-7,CASSLRPITYEQYF,TGTGCCAGCAGTTTAAGGCCGATCACCTACGAGCAGTACTTC
.,.,TRBV7-2,TRBJ1-1,CASSPEGLNTEAFF,TGTGCCAGCAGCCCGGAGGGGCTGAACACTGAAGCTTTCTTT
TRBD1,.,TRBV7-9,TRBJ1-6,CASSLPRQGGSPLHF,TGTGCCAGCAGCTTACCCCGACAGGGAGGTTCACCCCTCCACTTT
TRBD2,medium-sized,TRBV3-1,TRBJ2-2,CASRQGLAGETGELFF,TGTGCCAGCAGACAAGGACTAGCGGGAGAAACCGGGGAGCTGTTTTTT
.,.,TRBV7-2,TRBJ1-6,CASSAQGGSPLHF,TGTGCCAGCAGCGCACAGGGTGGTTCACCCCTCCACTTT
.,few,TRBV12-3/TRBV12-4,TRBJ1-2,CASSLARAGVHGYTF,TGTGCCAGCAGTTTGGCCCGTGCGGGGGTCCATGGCTACACCTTC
.,.,TRBV12-3/TRBV12-4,TRBJ1-5,CASSEQGWNQPQHF,TGTGCCAGCAGCGAACAGGGATGGAATCAGCCCCAGCATTTT
.,few,TRBV20-1,TRBJ2-6,CSASVFSGANVLTF,TGCAGTGCTAGCGTGTTCTCTGGGGCCAACGTCCTGACTTTC
.,few,TRBV4-3,TRBJ2-1,CASSPSLTGRGYNEQFF,TGCGCCAGCAGCCCGTCCCTGACAGGGAGGGGGTACAATGAGCAGTTCTTC
TRBD2,.,TRBV7-9,TRBJ2-1,CASSSSLAGGNEQFF,TGTGCCAGCAGCTCTTCGCTAGCGGGAGGGAATGAGCAGTTCTTC
.,many,TRBV29-1,TRBJ2-2,CSALSGASNTGELFF,TGCAGCGCCCTATCTGGGGCCTCGAACACCGGGGAGCTGTTTTTT
TRBD2,few,TRBV29-1,TRBJ2-3,CSARDYTDTQYF,TGCAGCGCCCGGGACTACACAGATACGCAGTATTTT
.,few,TRBV20-1,TRBJ1-5,CSARDPRGGQPQHF,TGCAGTGCTAGGGACCCGAGGGGAGGTCAGCCCCAGCATTTT
TRBD1,few,TRBV9,TRBJ1-1,CASSAPNRGTEAFF,TGTGCCAGCAGCGCCCCGAACAGGGGCACTGAAGCTTTCTTT
TRBD2,.,TRBV5-4,TRBJ2-3,CASSLRAGGPDTQYF,TGTGCCAGCAGCTTACGAGCGGGAGGCCCAGATACGCAGTATTTT
.,many,TRBV12-3/TRBV12-4,TRBJ1-1,CASSLGIRDGAFF,TGTGCCAGCAGTTTAGGAATCAGGGATGGAGCTTTCTTT
.,.,TRBV9,TRBJ2-1,CASSVETSTFNEQFF,TGTGCCAGCAGCGTTGAGACTAGTACCTTCAATGAGCAGTTCTTC
.,many,TRBV29-1,TRBJ1-1,CSVPGPPGTEAFF,TGCAGCGTTCCGGGACCCCCCGGTACTGAAGCTTTCTTT
TRBD1,few,TRBV7-8,TRBJ2-7,CASSLGGQRSYEQYF,TGTGCCAGCAGCTTAGGGGGACAGCGATCCTACGAGCAGTACTTC
TRBD1,medium-sized,TRBV7-2,TRBJ2-4,CASSSPGTGESGAKNIQYF,TGTGCCAGCAGCTCCCCCGGGACAGGGGAGTCGGGGGCCAAAAACATTCAGTACTTC
TRBD2,many,TRBV5-4,TRBJ2-4,CASSLWGRLAENIQYF,TGTGCCAGCAGCTTGTGGGGAAGACTAGCGGAAAACATTCAGTACTTC
.,many,TRBV29-1,TRBJ2-5,CSVEFLQKETQYF,TGCAGCGTTGAATTCCTCCAAAAAGAGACCCAGTACTTC
TRBD1,few,TRBV20-1,TRBJ2-1,CSARPPTGGYNEQFF,TGCAGTGCTAGACCTCCGACAGGGGGCTACAATGAGCAGTTCTTC
.,many,TRBV6-2/TRBV6-3,TRBJ2-5,CASSTIAEQETQYF,TGTGCCAGCAGTACTATAGCGGAACAAGAGACCCAGTACTTC
.,few,TRBV7-9,TRBJ2-6,CASSPARAGANVLTF,TGTGCCAGCAGCCCTGCGAGGGCTGGGGCCAACGTCCTGACTTTC
.,.,TRBV20-1,TRBJ2-5,CSATSDAETQYF,TGCAGTGCTACTAGCGACGCAGAGACCCAGTACTTC
.,.,TRBV27,TRBJ2-5,CASSLGSPQETQYF,TGTGCCAGCAGTTTGGGCAGCCCCCAAGAGACCCAGTACTTC
.,many,TRBV12-3/TRBV12-4,TRBJ1-4,CASSLDGRSNEKLFF,TGTGCCAGCAGTTTAGATGGACGGTCTAATGAAAAACTGTTTTTT
TRBD2,many,TRBV6-1,TRBJ2-2,CASSGTSGTVNTGELFF,TGTGCCAGCAGTGGGACTAGCGGGACCGTGAACACCGGGGAGCTGTTTTTT
TRBD2,few,TRBV7-3,TRBJ2-5,CASSRVAGIKTQYF,TGTGCCAGCAGCCGAGTAGCGGGAATAAAGACCCAGTACTTC
TRBD2,.,TRBV7-9,TRBJ2-7,CASSRGPGLAGTLYF,TGTGCCAGCAGCCGTGGGCCGGGACTAGCGGGAACCCTGTACTTC
.,.,TRBV7-2,TRBJ1-2,CASEEGSGGNYGYTF,TGTGCCAGCGAAGAGGGGAGCGGCGGAAACTATGGCTACACCTTC
.,.,TRBV7-2,TRBJ1-1,CASSLGTFLGNTEAFF,TGTGCCAGCAGCTTAGGAACCTTCCTGGGGAACACTGAAGCTTTCTTT
.,many,TRBV5-4,TRBJ1-2,CASSPDRGLDFGNYGYTF,TGTGCCAGCAGCCCCGACCGGGGTTTGGATTTTGGGAACTATGGCTACACCTTC
.,few,TRBV19,TRBJ1-3,CASGETVSGNTIYF,TGTGCCAGTGGGGAAACGGTCTCTGGAAACACCATATATTTT
TRBD2,many,TRBV2,TRBJ2-1,CASTRAGKLYNEQFF,TGTGCCAGCACTCGAGCGGGAAAACTCTACAATGAGCAGTTCTTC
.,.,TRBV12-3/TRBV12-4,TRBJ2-7,CASSLAARFPYEQYF,TGTGCCAGCAGTTTAGCGGCTAGATTCCCCTACGAGCAGTACTTC
.,few,TRBV27,TRBJ1-1,CASSFDRREAFF,TGTGCCAGCAGTTTTGACAGGCGGGAAGCTTTCTTT